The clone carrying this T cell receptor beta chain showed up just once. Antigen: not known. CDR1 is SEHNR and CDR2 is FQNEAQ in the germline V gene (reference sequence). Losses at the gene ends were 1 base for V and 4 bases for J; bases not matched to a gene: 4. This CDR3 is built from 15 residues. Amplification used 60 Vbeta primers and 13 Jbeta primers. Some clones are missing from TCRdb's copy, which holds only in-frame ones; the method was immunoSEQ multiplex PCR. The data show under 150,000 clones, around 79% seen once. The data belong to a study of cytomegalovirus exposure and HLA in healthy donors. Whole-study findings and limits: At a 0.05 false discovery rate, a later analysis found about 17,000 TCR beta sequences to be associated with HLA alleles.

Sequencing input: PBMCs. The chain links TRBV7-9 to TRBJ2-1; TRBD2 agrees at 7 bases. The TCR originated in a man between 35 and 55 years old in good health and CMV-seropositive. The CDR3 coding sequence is TGTGCCAGCAGCTTAGACGCGGGAGCGTACAATGAGCAGTTCTTC. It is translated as CASSLDAGAYNEQFF.